This record looks at one T cell receptor beta chain sequence and its context. What it binds is unknown. Sequencing was performed with immunoSEQ multiplex PCR; in TCRdb, only in-frame clones are kept and a portion is missing. The data contain approximately 75,000 clones, almost 90% of them singletons. The CDR3 runs to 15 residues. Germline values: CDR1 MGHRA, CDR2 YSYEKL. Trimming took off 4 bases at V and 4 bases at J, with 14 bases between the two ends. These data belong to a study of T cell responses to AZD1222 COVID-19 vaccine. Study-level points and caveats: Donors, mostly white British, included more females; clonal diversity was possibly underestimated. Dominant CD4 TCR responses targeted spike regions 160-218 and 743-854.

This sequence originates from an adult who received the AZD1222 COVID-19 vaccine. The J gene is TRBJ1-5, the V gene TRBV4-1; tentative D call: TRBD1 (6 bases). The specimen comprised peripheral blood, sampled 28 days after the second AZD1222 dose. Here the CDR3 reads CASSLADRSNQPQHF. The DNA for the CDR3 is TGCGCCAGCAGCCTGGCGGACAGAAGTAATCAGCCCCAGCATTTT.